This record covers a single T cell receptor beta chain. Its antigen is undetermined. cDNA came from about 0.51 to 1 ug RNA primed by random hexamers. The amplification used immunoSEQ multiplex PCR on TCR beta CDR3; it spanned 54 Vbeta and 13 Jbeta. TCRdb re-called the immunoSEQ multiplex PCR reads through MiXCR, storing one row per CDR3 protein. The sample has around 190,000 distinct CDR3 sequences, approximately 95% seen once; the top ten hold around 0.16%. Germline lookup yields CDR1 MNHEY and CDR2 SMNVEV (reference sequence). Trimming took 2 bases from V and 5 from J, leaving 12 bases between them. The CDR3 sequence is 14 residues long. Blood CD8+ and CD4+ T cells underwent high-throughput TCR beta sequencing. FACS was used to enrich TEMRA cells, whereas the CD8+ and CD4+ T cells were obtained by negative isolation. This specimen comes from a study of CD8 T cells in Susac syndrome. Whole-study results and caveats: The study recognized that its TCR sequencing and HLA analysis covered a relatively small number of individuals.

The source material was CD8+ T cells from PBMCs. The receptor was isolated from a human donor with multiple sclerosis. The chain employs TRBV27 and TRBJ2-5; no reliable D call. In DNA, the CDR3 is TGTGCCAGCAGTTTAGTGGGGTTCGGGGAGACCCAGTACTTC. Translated: CASSLVGFGETQYF.